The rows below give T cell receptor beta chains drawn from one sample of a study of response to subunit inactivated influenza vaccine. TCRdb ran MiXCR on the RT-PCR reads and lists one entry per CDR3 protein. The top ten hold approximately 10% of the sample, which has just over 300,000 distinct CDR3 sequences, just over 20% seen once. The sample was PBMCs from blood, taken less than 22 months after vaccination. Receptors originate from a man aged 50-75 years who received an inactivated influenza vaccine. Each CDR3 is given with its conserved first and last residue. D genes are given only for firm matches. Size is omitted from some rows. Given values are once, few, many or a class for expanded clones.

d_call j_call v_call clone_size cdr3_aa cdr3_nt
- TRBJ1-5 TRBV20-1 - CSASEGGNQPQHF TGCAGTGCTTCCGAGGGGGGGAACCAGCCCCAGCATTTT
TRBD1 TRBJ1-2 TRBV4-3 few CASSQDGTGGYGYTF TGCGCCAGCAGCCAAGATGGGACAGGGGGGTATGGCTACACCTTC
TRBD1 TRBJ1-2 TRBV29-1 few CSVRDRVGWSGYTF TGCAGCGTCCGGGACAGAGTAGGATGGAGTGGCTACACCTTC
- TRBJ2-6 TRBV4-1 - CASSQGGGQSSGANVLTF TGCGCCAGCAGCCAAGGTGGAGGACAGAGCTCTGGGGCCAACGTCCTGACTTTC
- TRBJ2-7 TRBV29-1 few CSVGVLPYEQYF TGCAGCGTTGGGGTCCTCCCCTACGAGCAGTACTTC
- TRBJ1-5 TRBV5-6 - CASSVQGLQPQHF TGTGCCAGCAGCGTCCAGGGGCTGCAGCCCCAGCATTTT
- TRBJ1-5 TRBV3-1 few CASSQAGPASNQPQHF TGTGCCAGCAGCCAAGCAGGCCCAGCCAGCAATCAGCCCCAGCATTTT
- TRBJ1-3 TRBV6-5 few CASSYGVRGSGNTIYF TGTGCCAGCAGTTACGGCGTCAGGGGATCTGGAAACACCATATATTTT
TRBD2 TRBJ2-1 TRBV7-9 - CASSFAGGEQFF TGTGCCAGCAGCTTCGCGGGAGGTGAGCAGTTCTTC
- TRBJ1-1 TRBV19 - CASRREMSTEAFF TGTGCCAGTAGGAGGGAGATGAGCACTGAAGCTTTCTTT
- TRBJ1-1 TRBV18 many CASSRPNTEAFF TGTGCCAGCTCCCGACCAAACACTGAAGCTTTCTTT
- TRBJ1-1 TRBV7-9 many CASSVLGGAEMNTEAFF TGTGCCAGCAGCGTTCTCGGGGGCGCCGAAATGAACACTGAAGCTTTCTTT
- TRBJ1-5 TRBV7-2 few CASSQGRSGGQPQHF TGTGCCAGCAGCCAGGGACGGTCCGGGGGGCAGCCCCAGCATTTT
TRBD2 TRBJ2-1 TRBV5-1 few CASSHGGTSNNEQFF TGCGCCAGCAGCCATGGGGGGACTAGCAACAATGAGCAGTTCTTC
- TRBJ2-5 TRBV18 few CASSISEFQETQYF TGTGCCAGCTCTATTTCAGAATTCCAAGAGACCCAGTACTTC
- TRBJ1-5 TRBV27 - CASSLSWGQPQHF TGTGCCAGCAGTTTATCGTGGGGTCAGCCCCAGCATTTT
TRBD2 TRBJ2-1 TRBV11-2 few CASSPRASGGAGEQFF TGTGCCAGCAGCCCCCGGGCTAGCGGGGGGGCCGGTGAGCAGTTCTTC
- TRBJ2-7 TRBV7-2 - CASTTGGGYEQYF TGTGCCAGCACCACAGGGGGAGGGTACGAGCAGTACTTC
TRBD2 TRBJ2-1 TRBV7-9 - CASSRLGAGGYNEQFF TGTGCCAGCAGCCGCCTCGGGGCGGGGGGTTACAATGAGCAGTTCTTC
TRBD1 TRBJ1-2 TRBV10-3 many CAITPEGQVPLGYTF TGTGCCATCACCCCCGAGGGACAGGTCCCCCTTGGCTACACCTTC
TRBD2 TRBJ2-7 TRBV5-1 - CASSLVPAGGPHEQYF TGCGCCAGCAGCTTGGTTCCAGCGGGAGGGCCCCACGAGCAGTACTTC
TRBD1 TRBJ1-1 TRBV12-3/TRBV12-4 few CASSFSGGNTEAFF TGTGCCAGCAGTTTTTCAGGGGGGAACACTGAAGCTTTCTTT
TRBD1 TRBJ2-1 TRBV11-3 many CASSSRDRGLDSYNEQFF TGTGCCAGCAGCTCCCGGGACAGGGGGTTAGACTCCTACAATGAGCAGTTCTTC
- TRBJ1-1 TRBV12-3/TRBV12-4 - CASGGSMNTEAFF TGTGCCAGTGGAGGGAGCATGAACACTGAAGCTTTCTTT
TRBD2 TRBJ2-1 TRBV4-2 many CASSQSGLAGGPYNEQFF TGTGCCAGCAGCCAATCGGGACTAGCGGGAGGGCCTTACAATGAGCAGTTCTTC
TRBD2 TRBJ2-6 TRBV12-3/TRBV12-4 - CASSFSHWGTSGSSGANVLTF TGTGCCAGCAGTTTTAGTCATTGGGGGACTAGCGGATCCTCTGGGGCCAACGTCCTGACTTTC
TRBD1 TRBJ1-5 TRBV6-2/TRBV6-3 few CATTTLGQGQQPQHF TGTGCCACAACAACATTAGGACAGGGCCAGCAGCCCCAGCATTTT
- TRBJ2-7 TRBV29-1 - CSALLAGGGISSYEQYF TGCAGCGCCCTCCTCGCCGGTGGGGGAATTAGCTCCTACGAGCAGTACTTC